This record covers a single T cell receptor (beta chain). The sample originates from a study of technical replicates of blood from a handful of donors. The protocol was immunoSEQ multiplex PCR, while the TCRdb copy is restricted to in-frame clones and leaves out a portion. The sample has approximately 75,000 clones; approximately 78% are singletons. Germline V gene sequence: CDR1 SEHNR, CDR2 FQNEAQ (reference sequence). The CDR3 runs 19 residues. Trimming at V came to 5 bases and at J to 0 bases, leaving 13 bases not matched to a gene. This clonotype originated in a human donor in good health. Some clones in this sample may be carry-over from other donors' samples. The V gene is TRBV7-9, the J gene TRBJ2-2; 9 bases are a match to TRBD2. Sequencing was carried out using PBMCs. The CDR3 bases are TGTGCCAGCAGCCGAACTGGGGGCGGGGGGGCCCCGAACACCGGGGAGCTGTTTTTT. Translating it yields CASSRTGGGGAPNTGELFF.